This T cell receptor (beta chain) emerged from a study of T-cell memory formation after mild COVID-19 listed by TCRdb under 2021. Broadly, across the study: TCR sequence clusters from the two donors were largely donor specific. Two young, previously healthy adult volunteers, one female and one male, were included in the cohort. T-cell clones expanding and contracting after mild COVID-19 in a couple of donors were tracked by longitudinal TCRalpha and TCRbeta repertoire sequencing. The full study reports these points: Only two mild cases were covered by the study, and larger cohorts that include severe cases with pre-infection samples were considered necessary. Contracting CD4+ clones turned up mainly in the CM and EM memory subsets, whereas EMRA was where CD8+ clones were enriched. From day 15 to 85, contracting clones showed balanced CD4/CD8 phenotypes, whereas a second wave of clones that expanded from day 15 to 37 leaned towards CD4+. Some responding clones were detected in pre-infection memory, which suggested that pre-existing cross-reactive memory T cells had joined the SARS-CoV-2 response. SARS-CoV-2 specificity of the second-wave clones peaking on day 37 was not confirmed.

TCRdb names Illumina NovaSeq 6000 as the instrument used. cDNA libraries for TCRalpha and TCRbeta were prepared by 5'RACE using constant-segment primers, with sample barcodes and unique molecular identifiers added. Trizol reagent was used to extract RNA from every sample. Library amplification was performed in two PCR steps, and a second sample barcode and Illumina TruSeq adapters were introduced in the second step. Libraries were sequenced on an Illumina NovaSeq with 2 x 150 bp paired-end reads. The paper's processing steps were these. Reads were demultiplexed and collapsed into UMI-guided consensus sequences with migec v1.2.7. Using mixcr v2.1.11, UMI consensuses were aligned to TRA and TRB V and J templates and then assembled into clonotypes. A clonotype was counted as expanded or contracted only when both edgeR and NoisET called the clonotype significant, with the noise models trained on biological replicates. edgeR calls used a false discovery rate-adjusted p below 0.01 and a log2 fold-change threshold of 1. As an exploratory analysis of dynamics, max-normalized trajectories of the 1000 most abundant clonotypes were examined with PCA combined with hierarchical clustering. The CD4 or CD8 phenotype of responding clones was assigned using the separately sequenced CD4+ and CD8+ repertoires. TCRdb reprocessing: public reads trimmed at Q25 with fastp, clones called with MiXCR, in-frame beta chains kept. Each entry merges the rows of one CDR3 protein and shows their most common DNA and genes. It is TCRdb's table, rather than the study itself, that gives the V and J calls and clone size. Present in this sample are about 5,500 distinct CDR3 sequences, around a fifth of which were seen just once. The ten top clones hold approximately 57% of the sample.

This clonotype was seen at least ten times. Its antigen has not been determined. No much larger clone is present one base from it, and per-base qualities are unavailable. After removal of 0 bases from V and 2 bases from J, the junction retains 4 bases not matched to a gene. The cysteine opens and the phenylalanine closes a CDR3 of 15 amino acids. Only the CDR3 part of the read is kept: 45 bases, read in frame from the first base. In the germline V gene (reference sequence), CDR1 corresponds to SEHNR and CDR2 to FQNEAQ. Ficoll-Paque density gradient centrifugation was the method used to isolate PBMCs. The sample consisted of PBMCs or a T cell subset sorted from them (not recorded which). The TCR was taken from an adult woman who had mild COVID-19 (a few samples of this study predate the infection). The sample titles of this study are shuffled in the database, so cell type and time point are left out; the donor was told from shared clones. The chain joins TRBV7-9 to TRBJ2-7; 7 nucleotides in the junction match TRBD2. The nucleotides are TGTGCCAGCAGCTTAGCCCACGGGGGGACCTACGAGCAGTACTTC. It translates to CASSLAHGGTYEQYF.